The 27 T cell receptor beta chains presented below share a single source sample, sequenced in a study of a mutant IDH1 vaccine in newly diagnosed glioma. Here immunoSEQ multiplex PCR was the method, and the copy in TCRdb shows in-frame clones only, minus some. This sample has around 30,000 clones, with about 80% found just once. The time point is: week 47, end of study. Each dose delivered 300 ug of mutant IDH1 20-mer peptide subcutaneously with imiquimod. The antigens these receptors bind are not known. This sample comprised PBMCs, obtained from a glioma patient whose treatment included an IDH1 peptide vaccine. These receptors all come from a man aged 25-40 years with glioma.

The chain carries TRBV6-1 and TRBJ2-7; 11 nucleotides match TRBD1. CDR1 is MNHNS and CDR2 is SASEGT in the germline V gene. The CDR3 runs 14 residues. V shed 9 bases and J 2 bases; nucleotides not matched to a gene: 6. CDR3 residues: CASTGTGGTYEQYF. CDR3 coding DNA: TGTGCCAGTACCGGGACAGGGGGTACCTACGAGCAGTACTTC.

J is TRBJ1-2 and V is TRBV29-1; D is uncertain. The CDR3 extends over 10 amino acids. Germline CDR1 and CDR2: SQVTM and ANQGSEA. V dropped 1 base and J dropped 6 bases, with 3 bases sitting between them. In DNA form, the CDR3 reads TGCAGCGTTGAAGGGAATGGCTACACCTTC. Protein: CSVEGNGYTF.

The genes are TRBV27 and TRBJ2-3; 7 bases are shared with TRBD1. The CDR3 is 13 residues long. V dropped 5 bases and J dropped 4; count of bases not matched to a gene: 3. The germline CDR1 and CDR2 sequences are MNHEY and SMNVEV (reference sequence). The CDR3 protein is CASSDREPDTQYF. DNA for the CDR3: TGTGCCAGCAGTGACAGGGAGCCAGATACGCAGTATTTT.

This clone was observed a handful of times. V usage is TRBV4-3 and J usage is TRBJ2-1, with D perhaps TRBD2 (7 bases). The CDR3 has 18 amino acids. From germline, CDR1 is LGHNA and CDR2 YSLEER. V dropped 1 base and J dropped 10 bases, with 26 bases sitting between them. Here the CDR3 reads CASSQAHSLAGDNPEQFF. For the CDR3, the DNA is TGCGCCAGCAGCCAAGCCCACTCTCTGGCGGGGGACAACCCGGAGCAGTTCTTC.

The V call is TRBV2, the J call TRBJ2-5; D is possibly TRBD2 (6 bases). Germline V CDR1 and CDR2: SNHLY, FYNNEI. Trimming took off 10 bases at V and 0 bases at J, with 15 bases between the two ends. This CDR3 has 14 residues. The CDR3 sequence is CATRLRTNQETQYF. In nucleotides, the CDR3 is TGTGCCACTAGGCTCCGGACTAACCAAGAGACCCAGTACTTC.

The gene calls are TRBV5-5 and TRBJ2-1; unclear D gene. The V end lost 0 bases, the J end lost 4 bases, and 14 bases lay between the germline ends. The germline V gene has CDR1 SGHKS and CDR2 YYEKEE (reference sequence). The CDR3 totals 16 residues. CDR3 DNA sequence: TGTGCCAGCAGCTTGGATGGCCGCGCCGTATACAATGAGCAGTTCTTC. Encoded protein: CASSLDGRAVYNEQFF.

This chain joins TRBV30 and TRBJ2-5; no clear D. V lost 4 bases and J lost 5, with 8 bases in between. Germline V CDR1 and CDR2: GTSNPN, SVGIG (reference sequence). The CDR3 has 11 amino acids. The CDR3 coding sequence is TGTGCCTGGATGGGATTGGAGACCCAGTACTTC. Residues: CAWMGLETQYF.

This chain uses TRBV5-4 with TRBJ2-5; TRBD2 matches at 9 bases. Trimming removed 0 bases from V and 5 bases from J; junction bases left unmatched: 2. Germline CDR1 SGHNT, CDR2 YYREEE (reference sequence). This CDR3 spans 14 amino acids. CDR3 amino acids: CASSLGAGGETQYF. For the CDR3, the DNA is TGTGCCAGCAGCTTGGGGGCGGGAGGGGAGACCCAGTACTTC.

The V and J genes are TRBV5-6 and TRBJ2-7; 7 bases line up with TRBD2. The CDR3 is 16 residues long. Looked up from germline, CDR1 is SGHDT and CDR2 is YYEEEE. J gave up 0 bases and V 4 bases, and 10 bases lay outside the gene matches. CDR3 nucleotide sequence: TGTGCCAGCAGCCCCACTAGCGCCACTAGCTCCTACGAGCAGTACTTC. Encoded protein: CASSPTSATSSYEQYF.

The chain joins TRBV5-1 to TRBJ2-7, with D maybe TRBD2 (5 bases). The germline gives CDR1 SGHRS, CDR2 YFSETQ. The V gene lost 4 bases and the J gene lost 2 bases, with 13 bases spanning the gap. The CDR3 has 14 amino acids. The CDR3 coding sequence is TGCGCCAGCAGCCCGGACTCCAGCGCCTACGAGCAGTACTTC. Translation: CASSPDSSAYEQYF.

The rearrangement uses TRBV4-1 and TRBJ2-3; 8 nucleotides agree with TRBD2. CDR1 and CDR2 from the germline V gene are MGHRA and YSYEKL. The CDR3 length is 16 residues. The J segment lost 4 bases and the V segment lost 0 bases, leaving 6 bases of the junction unmatched. The CDR3 reads CASSQDVAGNADTQYF. In DNA, the CDR3 is TGCGCCAGCAGCCAAGATGTAGCGGGAAACGCAGATACGCAGTATTTT.

V is TRBV27 and J is TRBJ1-3, with a possible D match to TRBD1 (6 bases). V lost 9 bases, J lost 4 bases, and 13 bases lay in between. The CDR3 consists of 13 residues. Germline V gene sequence: CDR1 MNHEY, CDR2 SMNVEV (reference sequence). The CDR3 sequence is CASRGGSGNTIYF. For the CDR3, the DNA is TGTGCCAGTAGAGGGGGGTCCGGAAACACCATATATTTT.

V gene TRBV7-2 combines with J gene TRBJ1-4; tentative D call: TRBD1 (6 bases). V was shortened by 2 bases and J by 8 bases, with 9 bases between the two germline ends. The CDR3 covers 13 residues. The germline CDR1 and CDR2 sequences are SGHTA and FQGNSA. The CDR3 reads CASSLSTGEKLFF. CDR3 DNA: TGTGCCAGCAGCTTAAGCACAGGGGAAAAACTGTTTTTT.

This chain links TRBV28 with TRBJ2-5, with 8 bases lining up with TRBD2. J was trimmed by 5 bases and V by 3 bases; bases with no gene match: 5. The CDR3 contains 14 residues. Germline CDR1 reads MDHEN; CDR2 reads SYDVKM. CDR3 coding DNA: TGTGCCAGCAGTTTGGGCGGGGGGCGCGAGACCCAGTACTTC. Protein sequence: CASSLGGGRETQYF. The entire variable domain, with the rest obtained from reference TRBV28 and TRBJ2-5, is as follows: DVKVTQSSRYLVKRTGEKVFLECVQDMDHENMFWYRQDPGLGLRLIYFSYDVKMKEKGDIPEGYSVSREKKERFSLILESASTNQTSMYLCASSLGGGRETQYFGPGTRLLVL.

The chain carries TRBV4-3 and TRBJ2-4; tentative D call: TRBD2 (5 bases). Germline V lookup: CDR1 LGHNA, CDR2 YSLEER. The ends were cut back, 0 bases at V and 0 bases at J, with 21 bases in the middle. This CDR3 contains 20 residues. In nucleotides, the CDR3 is TGCGCCAGCAGCCAAGATGAACTTCCAGGAGCTGGACTAGCCAAAAACATTCAGTACTTC. Its protein is CASSQDELPGAGLAKNIQYF.

The rearrangement joins TRBV2 to TRBJ2-7; 10 positions agree with TRBD2. V trimming: 4 bases; J trimming: 4 bases; junction bases outside the gene matches: 16. The CDR3 is 18 residues long. CDR1 and CDR2 (germline): SNHLY, FYNNEI. The CDR3 region is CASSGTQREGQSQYEQYF. The CDR3, as DNA: TGTGCCAGCAGTGGGACCCAGCGGGAGGGCCAAAGTCAATACGAGCAGTACTTC.

The V call is TRBV7-8, the J call TRBJ2-1; TRBD2 aligns across 7 bases. J gave up 4 bases and V 0 bases, and 0 bases lay outside the gene matches. The CDR3 runs 14 residues. Germline CDR1 reads SGHVS; CDR2 reads FQNEAQ. CDR3 sequence (DNA): TGTGCCAGCAGCTTAGCAGCGGGGTACAATGAGCAGTTCTTC. This gives the protein CASSLAAGYNEQFF.

The chain couples TRBV11-3 to TRBJ2-2; perhaps D is TRBD1 or TRBD2 (5 bases each). This CDR3 has 16 amino acids. Trimming pared 5 bases from V and 0 bases from J, leaving 13 bases between. Germline V gives CDR1 SGHNT, CDR2 YENEEA. In DNA form, the CDR3 reads TGTGCCAGCAGCGCGTACGGGACCACGAACACCGGGGAGCTGTTTTTT. This codes for CASSAYGTTNTGELFF.

The chain recombines TRBV7-6 with TRBJ2-7; TRBD2 matches at 9 bases. Germline values: CDR1 SGHVS, CDR2 FNYEAQ. CDR3 size: 17 residues. V shed 2 bases, J shed 2 bases, and the junction held 10 bases outside the gene matches. DNA for the CDR3: TGTGCCAGCAGCTTATCCCCTAAGCGGGGGGAAACCTACGAGCAGTACTTC. Translated, it gives CASSLSPKRGETYEQYF.

The V gene is TRBV11-3, the J gene TRBJ2-5; D unresolved. Trimming pared 5 bases from V and 1 base from J, leaving 14 bases between. This CDR3 region has 15 residues. Germline CDR1 is SGHNT and CDR2 is YENEEA. CDR3 in amino acids: CASSLGGHAQETQYF. CDR3 nucleotides: TGTGCCAGCAGCCTCGGTGGGCATGCCCAAGAGACCCAGTACTTC.

The J gene is TRBJ1-1, the V gene TRBV7-9; D gene uncertain. The germline V and J ends were trimmed by 3 bases and 0 bases, with 14 bases remaining between them. The CDR3 contains 16 residues. CDR1 and CDR2 from the germline V gene are SEHNR and FQNEAQ (reference sequence). The CDR3 here is CASSFGSPGMNTEAFF. CDR3 nucleotides: TGTGCCAGCAGCTTCGGCAGCCCGGGCATGAACACTGAAGCTTTCTTT.

The chain joins TRBV6-4 to TRBJ2-1, with D unresolved. The CDR3 has 13 residues. The germline V gene encodes CDR1 MRHNA and CDR2 SNTAGT. Trimming left V 0 bases short and J 6 bases short, with 6 bases between. CDR3 amino acids: CASSDSMGNEQFF. The DNA for the CDR3 is TGTGCCAGCAGTGACTCCATGGGCAATGAGCAGTTCTTC.

The chain carries TRBV4-1 and TRBJ1-5, with D possibly TRBD1 on 6 matching bases. The CDR3 contains 16 residues. Trimming cost V 1 base and J 1 base, with 11 bases left between them. Germline values: CDR1 MGHRA, CDR2 YSYEKL. The CDR3 reads CASSQVPRGSNQPQHF. The CDR3 coding sequence is TGCGCCAGCAGCCAAGTTCCGAGGGGGAGCAATCAGCCCCAGCATTTT.

This sequence joins TRBV4-1 and TRBJ1-4; TRBD1 is a possible D gene (6 bases). This CDR3 is built from 15 residues. Germline lookup yields CDR1 MGHRA and CDR2 YSYEKL. The germline V and J ends were trimmed by 0 bases and 8 bases, with 13 bases remaining between them. The CDR3 spells CASSQDDRIGEKLFF. In DNA form, the CDR3 reads TGCGCCAGCAGCCAAGATGACAGGATTGGCGAAAAACTGTTTTTT.

This chain's CDR3 is CALNRATGGGFEQYF. The CDR3 coding sequence is TGTGCCCTAAACCGGGCGACAGGGGGAGGGTTTGAGCAGTACTTC. This sequence joins TRBV30 and TRBJ2-7; TRBD1 matches at 9 bases. The J segment lost 7 bases and the V segment lost 8 bases, leaving 18 bases of the junction unmatched. This CDR3 is built from 15 residues. Germline V gene lookup returns CDR1 GTSNPN and CDR2 SVGIG (reference sequence).

This clone occurred a few times. This chain joins TRBV28 and TRBJ2-5, with D hard to call. Germline values: CDR1 MDHEN, CDR2 SYDVKM. V was pared by 3 bases and J by 3 bases, with 5 bases between. The CDR3 runs to 12 residues. This CDR3 reads CASSFGEETQYF. In DNA, the CDR3 is TGTGCCAGCAGTTTTGGGGAAGAGACCCAGTACTTC. The full variable domain, completed using reference TRBV28 and TRBJ2-5, is DVKVTQSSRYLVKRTGEKVFLECVQDMDHENMFWYRQDPGLGLRLIYFSYDVKMKEKGDIPEGYSVSREKKERFSLILESASTNQTSMYLCASSFGEETQYFGPGTRLLVL.

The chain uses TRBV27 and TRBJ2-7, with TRBD1 matching over 9 bases. In germline, CDR1 is MNHEY, CDR2 SMNVEV (reference sequence). The CDR3 sequence is 15 residues long. The V gene end was trimmed by 5 bases and the J gene end by 3 bases; junction bases not matched to a gene: 8. The CDR3 coding sequence is TGTGCCAGCAGTGATCCGGGACAGGGCTACTACGAGCAGTACTTC. This gives the protein CASSDPGQGYYEQYF.